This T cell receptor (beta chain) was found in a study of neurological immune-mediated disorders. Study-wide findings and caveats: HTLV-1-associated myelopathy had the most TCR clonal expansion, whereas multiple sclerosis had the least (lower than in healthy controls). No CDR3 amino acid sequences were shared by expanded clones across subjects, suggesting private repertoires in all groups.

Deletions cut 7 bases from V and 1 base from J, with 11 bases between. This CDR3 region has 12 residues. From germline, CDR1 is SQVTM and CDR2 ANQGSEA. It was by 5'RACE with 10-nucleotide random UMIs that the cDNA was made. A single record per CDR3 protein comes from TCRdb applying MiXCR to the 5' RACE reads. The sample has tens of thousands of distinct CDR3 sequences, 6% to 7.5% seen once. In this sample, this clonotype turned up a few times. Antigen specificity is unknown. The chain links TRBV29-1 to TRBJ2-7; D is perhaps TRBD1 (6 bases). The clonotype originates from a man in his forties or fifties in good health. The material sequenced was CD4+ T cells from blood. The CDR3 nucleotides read TGCAGCGCCGCACAGGGTTCCTACGAGCAGTACTTC. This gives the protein CSAAQGSYEQYF.